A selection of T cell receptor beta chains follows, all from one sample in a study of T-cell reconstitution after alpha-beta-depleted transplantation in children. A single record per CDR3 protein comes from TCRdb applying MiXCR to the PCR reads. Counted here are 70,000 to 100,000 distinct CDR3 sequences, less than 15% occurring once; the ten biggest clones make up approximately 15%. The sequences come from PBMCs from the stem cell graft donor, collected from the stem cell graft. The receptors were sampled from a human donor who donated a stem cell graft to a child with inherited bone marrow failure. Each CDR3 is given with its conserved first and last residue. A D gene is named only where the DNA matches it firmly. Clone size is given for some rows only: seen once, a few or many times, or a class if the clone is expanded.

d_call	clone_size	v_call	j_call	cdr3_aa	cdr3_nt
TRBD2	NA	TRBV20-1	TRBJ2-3	CSATTSGRAQGTDTQYF	TGCAGTGCAACTACTAGCGGGAGGGCCCAGGGCACAGATACGCAGTATTTT
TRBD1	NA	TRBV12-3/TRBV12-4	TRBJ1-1	CASSPSGQMNTEAFF	TGTGCCAGCAGTCCCTCGGGACAGATGAACACTGAAGCTTTCTTT
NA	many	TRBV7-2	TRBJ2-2	CASSPVLGTGELFF	TGTGCCAGCAGCCCTGTTTTGGGGACCGGGGAGCTGTTTTTT
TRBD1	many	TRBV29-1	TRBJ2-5	CSVFRDRGLGETQYF	TGCAGCGTTTTCCGGGACAGGGGGCTAGGGGAGACCCAGTACTTC
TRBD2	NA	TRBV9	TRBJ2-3	CASSSRGGRGTDTQYF	TGTGCCAGCAGCTCCCGGGGGGGCCGGGGCACAGATACGCAGTATTTT
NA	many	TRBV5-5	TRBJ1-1	CASSRGRGPEAFF	TGTGCCAGCAGCAGGGGGAGAGGGCCTGAAGCTTTCTTT
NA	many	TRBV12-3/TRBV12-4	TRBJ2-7	CASKASSLSYEQYF	TGTGCCAGCAAGGCCAGTAGTCTCTCCTACGAGCAGTACTTC
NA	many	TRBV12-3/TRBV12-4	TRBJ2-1	CASSPTSNEQFF	TGTGCCAGCAGTCCTACTTCGAATGAGCAGTTCTTC
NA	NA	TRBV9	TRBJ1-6	CASSVEVGNSPLHF	TGTGCCAGCAGCGTCGAGGTCGGCAATTCACCCCTCCACTTT
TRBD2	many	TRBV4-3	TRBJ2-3	CASSQVSGGAGDTQYF	TGCGCCAGCAGCCAAGTTTCCGGGGGGGCCGGGGATACGCAGTATTTT
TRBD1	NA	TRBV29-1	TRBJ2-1	CSATGASYNEQFF	TGCAGCGCGACAGGGGCCTCCTACAATGAGCAGTTCTTC
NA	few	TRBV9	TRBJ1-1	CASSTRERNTEAFF	TGTGCCAGCAGCACCAGGGAAAGGAACACTGAAGCTTTCTTT
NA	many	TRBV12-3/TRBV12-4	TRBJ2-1	CASSFGGAEFF	TGTGCCAGCAGTTTTGGCGGGGCGGAGTTCTTC
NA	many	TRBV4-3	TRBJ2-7	CASSQSPNWSLYEQYF	TGCGCCAGCAGCCAATCTCCCAACTGGAGCCTCTACGAGCAGTACTTC
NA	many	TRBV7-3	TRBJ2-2	CASSPRGTAAGELFF	TGTGCCAGCAGCCCCCGGGGCACGGCCGCCGGGGAGCTGTTTTTT
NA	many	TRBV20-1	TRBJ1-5	CSAAPAGNQPQHF	TGCAGTGCCGCACCAGCGGGCAATCAGCCCCAGCATTTT
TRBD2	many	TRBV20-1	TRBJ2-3	CSSGLAGGSTDTQYF	TGCAGTTCAGGACTAGCGGGAGGTAGCACAGATACGCAGTATTTT
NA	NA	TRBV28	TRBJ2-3	CASREDFTQYF	TGTGCCAGCAGAGAGGATTTTACGCAGTATTTT
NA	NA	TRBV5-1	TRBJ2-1	CASSLTLSGYNEQFF	TGCGCCAGCAGCTTGACCCTATCGGGGTACAATGAGCAGTTCTTC
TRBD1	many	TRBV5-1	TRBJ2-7	CASSVTGSSYEQYF	TGCGCCAGCAGCGTGACAGGGAGCTCCTACGAGCAGTACTTC
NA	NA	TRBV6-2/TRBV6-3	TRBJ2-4	CASTRYTAKNIQYF	TGTGCCAGCACCCGATACACAGCCAAAAACATTCAGTACTTC
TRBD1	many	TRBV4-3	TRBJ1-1	CASSRDLRGTEAFF	TGCGCCAGCAGCCGCGACCTCAGGGGGACTGAAGCTTTCTTT
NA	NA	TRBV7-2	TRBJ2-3	CASSLGGAGKDTQYF	TGTGCCAGCAGCTTAGGTGGGGCGGGGAAAGATACGCAGTATTTT
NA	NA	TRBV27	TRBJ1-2	CASSLSGVDGYTF	TGTGCCAGCAGTTTATCAGGGGTGGATGGCTACACCTTC
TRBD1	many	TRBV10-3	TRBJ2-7	CAISKDRDSYEQYF	TGTGCCATCAGTAAGGACAGGGACTCCTACGAGCAGTACTTC
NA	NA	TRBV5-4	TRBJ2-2	CASSSKGGEHTGELFF	TGTGCCAGCAGCTCAAAGGGGGGAGAGCACACCGGGGAGCTGTTTTTT
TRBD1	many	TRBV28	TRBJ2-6	CASHRGLAGANVLTF	TGTGCCAGCCACAGGGGGCTTGCTGGGGCCAACGTCCTGACTTTC
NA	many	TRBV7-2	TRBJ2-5	CASSPRTGREETQYF	TGTGCCAGCAGCCCCCGTACAGGGCGGGAAGAGACCCAGTACTTC
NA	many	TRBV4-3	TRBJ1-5	CASSQDGRSNQPQHF	TGCGCCAGCAGCCAAGATGGACGGAGCAATCAGCCCCAGCATTTT
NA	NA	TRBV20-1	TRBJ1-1	CSASAVVNMKTFF	TGCAGTGCTTCCGCCGTAGTTAATATGAAGACTTTCTTT
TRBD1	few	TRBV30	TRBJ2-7	CAWSLGQGVDEQYF	TGTGCCTGGAGTTTGGGACAGGGGGTCGACGAGCAGTACTTC
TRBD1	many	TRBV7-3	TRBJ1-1	CASSAGQTTEAFF	TGTGCCAGCAGCGCGGGACAGACTACTGAAGCTTTCTTT
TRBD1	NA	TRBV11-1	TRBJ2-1	CASSRNPGQGFYNEQFF	TGTGCCAGCAGCCGGAACCCCGGACAGGGCTTCTACAATGAGCAGTTCTTC
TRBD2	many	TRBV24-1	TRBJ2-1	CATSDPTSPIYNEQFF	TGTGCCACCAGTGATCCGACTAGCCCGATTTACAATGAGCAGTTCTTC
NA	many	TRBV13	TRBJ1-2	CASSSPGQSNYGYTF	TGTGCCAGCAGCTCGCCAGGACAGTCTAACTATGGCTACACCTTC
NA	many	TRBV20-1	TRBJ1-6	CSAQSSSYNSPLHF	TGCAGTGCCCAGTCGAGCAGTTATAATTCACCCCTCCACTTT
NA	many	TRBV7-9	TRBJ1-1	CASSLAAGTRMNTEAFF	TGTGCCAGCAGCTTAGCGGCAGGGACGCGGATGAACACTGAAGCTTTCTTT
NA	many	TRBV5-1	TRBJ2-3	CASSLEATSSNTQYF	TGCGCCAGCAGCTTGGAGGCCACTAGCAGTAATACGCAGTATTTT
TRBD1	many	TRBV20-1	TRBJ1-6	CSAGGGSYNSPLHF	TGCAGTGCAGGAGGGGGCAGCTATAATTCACCCCTCCACTTT
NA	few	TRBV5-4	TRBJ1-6	CASSRTGDLLHF	TGTGCCAGCAGCCGAACGGGGGATTTGCTCCACTTT
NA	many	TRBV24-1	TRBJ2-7	CATSDFHRPGCSYEQYF	TGTGCCACCAGTGATTTTCATCGGCCAGGGTGCTCCTACGAGCAGTACTTC
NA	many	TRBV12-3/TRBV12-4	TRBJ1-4	CASSPSGVINEKLFF	TGTGCCAGCAGTCCCTCCGGGGTCATTAATGAAAAACTGTTTTTT
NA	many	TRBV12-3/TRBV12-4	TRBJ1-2	CASSRGAAYGYTF	TGTGCCAGCAGTCGAGGGGCGGCCTATGGCTACACCTTC
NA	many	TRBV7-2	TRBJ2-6	CASSPRGRTSGANVLTF	TGTGCCAGCAGCCCACGGGGGAGGACCTCTGGGGCCAACGTCCTGACTTTC
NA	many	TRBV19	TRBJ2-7	CASSISVEGTSYEQYF	TGTGCCAGTAGTATTAGCGTCGAGGGCACGTCCTACGAGCAGTACTTC
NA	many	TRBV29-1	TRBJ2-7	CSVEDSNYEQYF	TGCAGCGTTGAAGACTCGAACTACGAGCAGTACTTC
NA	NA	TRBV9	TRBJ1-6	CASSARTDSPLHF	TGTGCCAGCAGCGCTCGTACGGATTCACCCCTCCACTTT
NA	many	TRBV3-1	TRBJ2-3	CASSQGRSRDTQYF	TGTGCCAGCAGCCAAGGACGTTCGAGAGATACGCAGTATTTT
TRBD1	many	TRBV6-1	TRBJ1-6	CASSRKISTGGFSPLHF	TGTGCCAGCAGTCGCAAAATATCGACAGGGGGTTTTTCACCCCTCCACTTT
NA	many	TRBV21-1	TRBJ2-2	CASSKAGTGELFF	TGTGCCAGCAGCAAAGCTGGCACCGGGGAGCTGTTTTTT
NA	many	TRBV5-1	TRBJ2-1	CASSWGDWNNEQFF	TGCGCCAGCAGCTGGGGGGACTGGAACAATGAGCAGTTCTTC
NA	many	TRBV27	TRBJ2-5	CASSSGTQGETQYF	TGTGCCAGCAGTTCCGGGACGCAGGGAGAGACCCAGTACTTC
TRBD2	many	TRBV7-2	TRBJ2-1	CASSETGTSGSWEQFF	TGTGCCAGCAGCGAAACCGGGACTAGCGGGAGTTGGGAGCAGTTCTTC
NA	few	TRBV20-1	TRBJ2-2	CSVGGYTNTGELFF	TGCAGTGTCGGCGGCTACACGAACACCGGGGAGCTGTTTTTT
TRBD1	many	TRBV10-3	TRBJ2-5	CAISGDREETQYF	TGTGCCATCAGTGGTGACAGGGAAGAGACCCAGTACTTC
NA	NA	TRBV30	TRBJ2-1	CAWSMVSGGSGEQFF	TGTGCCTGGAGTATGGTTAGCGGAGGGTCGGGTGAGCAGTTCTTC
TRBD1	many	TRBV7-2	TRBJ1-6	CASSSRGANSPLHF	TGTGCCAGCAGCTCCAGGGGGGCTAATTCACCCCTCCACTTT
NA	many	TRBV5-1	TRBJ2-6	CASSPQSGSGANVLTF	TGCGCCAGCAGCCCGCAATCAGGCTCTGGGGCCAACGTCCTGACTTTC